The rows below give T cell receptor beta chains drawn from one sample of a study of blood T cells in healthy people across ages. TCRdb reprocessed the 5' RACE reads with MiXCR, giving one entry per CDR3 protein. This sample has about 780,000 distinct CDR3 sequences, with 35% to 60% found just once. The sample was blood. The source is an older man in good health. Both conserved end residues are part of each CDR3. The D gene is left open where the match is weak. Only part of the rows carry a size: once, few, many, or a class if the clone is expanded.

v_call	j_call	d_call	clone_size	cdr3_aa	cdr3_nt
TRBV5-1	TRBJ2-3	.	.	CASSLARGASGDTQYF	TGCGCCAGCAGCTTGGCCAGAGGGGCGAGCGGGGATACGCAGTATTTT
TRBV7-2	TRBJ2-7	.	few	CASSLIRSSYEQYF	TGTGCCAGCAGCTTAATCCGAAGCTCCTACGAGCAGTACTTC
TRBV9	TRBJ2-1	.	many	CASSADSSYNEQFF	TGTGCCAGCAGCGCGGACAGTTCTTACAATGAGCAGTTCTTC
TRBV3-1	TRBJ2-1	TRBD2	.	CASSQGTSGIYNEQFF	TGTGCCAGTAGCCAAGGGACTAGCGGGATCTACAATGAGCAGTTCTTC
TRBV5-1	TRBJ1-1	TRBD1	.	CASSLTGAATEAFF	TGCGCCAGCAGCCTCACAGGGGCGGCCACTGAAGCTTTCTTT
TRBV20-1	TRBJ2-6	.	.	CSASGNGANVLTF	TGCAGTGCTAGTGGTAATGGGGCCAACGTCCTGACTTTC
TRBV11-1	TRBJ2-7	TRBD1	.	CASSNNRGSYEQYF	TGTGCCAGCAGCAACAACAGGGGGAGCTACGAGCAGTACTTC
TRBV20-1	TRBJ1-1	.	.	CSASPTGNTEAFF	TGCAGTGCTAGCCCCACAGGGAACACTGAAGCTTTCTTT
TRBV7-2	TRBJ2-7	.	few	CASSPSSIPYEQYF	TGTGCCAGCAGCCCCTCTTCCATCCCCTACGAGCAGTACTTC
TRBV7-2	TRBJ1-5	.	few	CASSLMQTNQPQHF	TGTGCCAGCAGCTTAATGCAGACAAATCAGCCCCAGCATTTT
TRBV10-3	TRBJ1-1	.	.	CAISGGWAFF	TGTGCCATCAGTGGGGGTTGGGCTTTCTTT
TRBV4-3	TRBJ2-1	.	once	CASSQDWADSYNEQFF	TGCGCCAGCAGCCAAGATTGGGCAGACTCCTACAATGAGCAGTTCTTC
TRBV9	TRBJ2-7	TRBD2	.	CASSPVLAAYEQYF	TGTGCCAGCAGCCCGGTACTAGCGGCTTACGAGCAGTACTTC
TRBV5-1	TRBJ2-7	.	many	CASSLDSPPSYEQYF	TGCGCCAGCAGCTTGGACTCTCCTCCTTCCTACGAGCAGTACTTC
TRBV11-3	TRBJ2-3	.	.	CASSSRVTDTQYF	TGTGCCAGCAGCTCCCGAGTCACAGATACGCAGTATTTT
TRBV20-1	TRBJ2-3	TRBD2	.	CSALTPGLAGLTDTLYF	TGCAGTGCGCTAACCCCAGGACTAGCGGGTCTCACAGATACGCTGTATTTT
TRBV28	TRBJ2-7	TRBD2	.	CASSNRLAGGYDEQYF	TGTGCCAGCAGCAACCGGCTAGCGGGAGGTTACGACGAGCAGTACTTC
TRBV30	TRBJ2-2	TRBD2	.	CAWSVLAPGTGELFF	TGTGCCTGGAGTGTACTAGCGCCGGGCACCGGGGAGCTGTTTTTT
TRBV6-1	TRBJ2-7	.	.	CASSVARNNEQYF	TGTGCCAGCAGCGTAGCGAGAAACAATGAGCAGTACTTC
TRBV12-3/TRBV12-4	TRBJ2-7	TRBD2	.	CASSLGLGGGEQYF	TGTGCCAGCAGTTTAGGGCTAGGCGGGGGGGAGCAGTACTTC
TRBV7-9	TRBJ1-2	.	few	CASSNFRDSYGYTF	TGTGCCAGCAGTAACTTTCGGGACTCCTATGGCTACACCTTC
TRBV12-3/TRBV12-4	TRBJ1-4	.	.	CASRRGENEKLFF	TGTGCCAGTCGTCGAGGGGAAAATGAAAAACTGTTTTTT
TRBV28	TRBJ1-5	.	many	CASGTSNQPQHF	TGTGCCAGTGGGACTTCTAATCAGCCCCAGCATTTT
TRBV25-1	TRBJ1-1	.	few	CASSSTVMNTEAFF	TGTGCCAGCAGTTCGACCGTTATGAACACTGAAGCTTTCTTT
TRBV7-8	TRBJ2-1	TRBD2	many	CASSLGTSGRSYNEQFF	TGTGCCAGCAGCCTTGGGACTAGCGGGAGATCCTACAATGAGCAGTTCTTC
TRBV20-1	TRBJ2-3	.	once	CSASIAVLVDTQYF	TGCAGTGCTAGTATCGCAGTTCTGGTAGATACGCAGTATTTT
TRBV15	TRBJ2-7	TRBD2	.	CATSREYSGRYEQYF	TGTGCCACCAGCAGAGAGTATAGCGGGAGGTACGAGCAGTACTTC
TRBV20-1	TRBJ2-3	TRBD2	few	CSAITGTSGTDTQYF	TGCAGTGCGATAACCGGGACTAGCGGCACAGATACGCAGTATTTT
TRBV20-1	TRBJ2-5	TRBD2	few	CSAHRGSAGETQYF	TGCAGTGCGCACCGGGGGTCAGCGGGGGAGACCCAGTACTTC
TRBV5-5	TRBJ1-4	.	.	CASSFQGLTNEKLFF	TGTGCCAGCAGCTTCCAGGGGCTCACTAATGAAAAACTGTTTTTT
TRBV29-1	TRBJ2-7	TRBD1	.	CSVRTGGTYEQYF	TGCAGCGTTAGGACAGGTGGTACCTACGAGCAGTACTTC
TRBV7-2	TRBJ2-1	.	.	CASSLAQGSSYNEQFF	TGTGCCAGCAGCTTAGCCCAGGGGAGCTCCTACAATGAGCAGTTCTTC
TRBV29-1	TRBJ1-2	.	few	CSVEYRDGYTF	TGCAGCGTCGAATACAGGGATGGCTACACCTTC
TRBV20-1	TRBJ2-6	.	.	CSASTSGANVLTF	TGTAGTGCTAGTACGTCTGGGGCCAACGTCCTGACTTTC
TRBV7-2	TRBJ1-2	.	.	CASSLGPGLNYGYTF	TGTGCCAGCAGCCTGGGTCCAGGATTAAACTATGGCTACACCTTC
TRBV12-3/TRBV12-4	TRBJ1-2	.	.	CASSLAANYGYTF	TGTGCCAGCAGCTTAGCAGCAAACTATGGCTACACCTTC
TRBV3-1	TRBJ2-2	TRBD2	.	CASSITSGTSFTGELFF	TGTGCCAGCAGCATAACTTCCGGGACTAGCTTCACCGGGGAGCTGTTTTTT
TRBV9	TRBJ2-7	TRBD2	few	CASSVSGRHYEQYF	TGTGCCAGCAGCGTAAGCGGGAGGCACTACGAGCAGTACTTC
TRBV5-1	TRBJ2-3	.	few	CASRIGGSGGTDTQYF	TGCGCCAGCAGAATCGGGGGCAGCGGCGGCACAGATACGCAGTATTTT
TRBV12-3/TRBV12-4	TRBJ2-7	TRBD2	.	CASSLALTSGHYEQYF	TGTGCCAGCAGTTTAGCGCTAACTAGCGGCCACTACGAGCAGTACTTC
TRBV20-1	TRBJ1-6	.	.	CSAIRGAENSPLHF	TGCAGTGCTATTAGGGGGGCAGAGAATTCACCCCTCCACTTT
TRBV19	TRBJ1-5	TRBD1	few	CASRDRGEQPQHF	TGTGCCAGCCGTGACAGGGGTGAACAGCCCCAGCATTTT